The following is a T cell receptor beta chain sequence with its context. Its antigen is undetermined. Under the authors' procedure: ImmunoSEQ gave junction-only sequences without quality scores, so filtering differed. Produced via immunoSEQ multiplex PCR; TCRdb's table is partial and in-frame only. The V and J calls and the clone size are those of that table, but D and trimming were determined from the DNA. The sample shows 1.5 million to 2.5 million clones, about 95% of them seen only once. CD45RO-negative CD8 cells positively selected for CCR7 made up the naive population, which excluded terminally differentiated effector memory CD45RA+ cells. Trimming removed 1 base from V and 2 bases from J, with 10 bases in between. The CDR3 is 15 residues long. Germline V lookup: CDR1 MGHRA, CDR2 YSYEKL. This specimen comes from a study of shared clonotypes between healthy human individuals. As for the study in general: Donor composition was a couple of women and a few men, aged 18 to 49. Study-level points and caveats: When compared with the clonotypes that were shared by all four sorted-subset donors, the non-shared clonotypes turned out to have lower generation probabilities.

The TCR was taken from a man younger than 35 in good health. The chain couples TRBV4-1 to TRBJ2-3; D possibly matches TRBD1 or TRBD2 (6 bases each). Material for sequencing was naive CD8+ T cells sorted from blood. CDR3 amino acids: CASSQAGADTDTQYF. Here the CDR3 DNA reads TGCGCCAGCAGCCAAGCGGGGGCGGACACAGATACGCAGTATTTT.